These 3 T cell receptor beta chains were all obtained from the same sample, sequenced in a study of CD8 T cells in ankylosing spondylitis. TCRdb reprocessed the 5' RACE reads with MiXCR, giving one entry per CDR3 protein. The sample carries roughly 180,000 distinct CDR3 sequences, 10% to 15% recorded once. The sequenced sample consisted of blood, either unsorted or a sorted T cell fraction (not recorded which). These receptors came from a female donor with ankylosing spondylitis or in good health (not recorded which).

This clonotype was observed at least ten times. This sequence joins TRBV25-1 and TRBJ2-2; D uncertain. Looked up from germline, CDR1 is MGHDK and CDR2 is SYGVNS. The CDR3 has 14 residues. The V and J ends lost 4 bases and 3 bases respectively, with 9 bases between them. The CDR3 DNA follows: TGTGCCAGCAGTGCCAGCCTTTACACCGGGGAGCTGTTTTTT. Translating it yields CASSASLYTGELFF.

This chain joins TRBV7-8 and TRBJ1-1; D might be TRBD1 (5 bases). The V end lost 3 bases, the J end lost 6 bases, and 17 bases lay between the germline ends. Germline CDR1 SGHVS, CDR2 FQNEAQ. This CDR3 region has 15 residues. As DNA, the CDR3 is TGTGCCAGCAGCTTTGGCTCAGGGCCGCGCGCTGAAGCTTTCTTT. This translates into CASSFGSGPRAEAFF.

This clonotype has at least ten counts. The chain is built from TRBV7-8 and TRBJ2-7; 11 nucleotides match TRBD2. CDR1 is SGHVS, CDR2 FQNEAQ, per germline. Unmatched junction bases numbered 2, after V lost 1 base and J lost 6 bases. The CDR3 runs to 14 residues. The CDR3 sequence is CASSLGGTSGEQYF. CDR3 bases: TGTGCCAGCAGCTTAGGAGGGACTAGCGGCGAGCAGTACTTC.